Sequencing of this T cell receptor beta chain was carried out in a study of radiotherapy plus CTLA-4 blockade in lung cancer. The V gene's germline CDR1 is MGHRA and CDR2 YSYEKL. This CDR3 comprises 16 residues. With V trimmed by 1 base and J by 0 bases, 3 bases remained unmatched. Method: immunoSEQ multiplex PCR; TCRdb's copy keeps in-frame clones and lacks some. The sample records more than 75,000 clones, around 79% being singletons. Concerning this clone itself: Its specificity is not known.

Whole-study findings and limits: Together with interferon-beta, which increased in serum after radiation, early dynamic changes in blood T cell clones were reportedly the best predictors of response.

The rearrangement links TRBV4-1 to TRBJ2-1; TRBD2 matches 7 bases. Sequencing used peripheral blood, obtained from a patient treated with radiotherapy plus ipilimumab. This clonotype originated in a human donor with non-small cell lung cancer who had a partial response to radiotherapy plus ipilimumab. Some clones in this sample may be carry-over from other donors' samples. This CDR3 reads CASSQAGGSSYNEQFF. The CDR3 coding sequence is TGCGCCAGCAGCCAAGCTGGCGGGAGCTCCTACAATGAGCAGTTCTTC.